This T cell receptor (beta chain) stems from a study of cytomegalovirus exposure and HLA in healthy donors. In regard to this clone: Antigen: not known.

Measured with immunoSEQ multiplex PCR; TCRdb has only the in-frame clones, and not every one. This table holds some 140,000 clones, roughly 86% found once. Study-level results: Some 150 TCR beta chains were listed as cytomegalovirus-associated.

Per the germline V gene, CDR1 is MNHEY and CDR2 is SVGAGI. V was cut by 11 bases and J by 7 bases, with 14 bases left in between. This CDR3 spans 12 amino acids. This chain joins TRBV6-5 and TRBJ1-4; tentatively, D is TRBD1 (5 bases). The origin of this receptor is a woman aged 25 to 39 in good health and CMV-seronegative. The sequencing input was PBMCs. Written as DNA, the CDR3 is TGTGCCTCACGGGGGTATGGTGAAAAACTGTTTTTT. Protein sequence: CASRGYGEKLFF.